This T cell receptor beta chain was observed in a study of somatic mutations in cytotoxic T cells in rheumatoid arthritis. Purity of the CD4+ and CD8+ cells, isolated by positive magnetic bead selection, was checked by flow cytometry. The junction had 4 bases not matched to a gene; V was cut back by 3 bases and J by 0 bases. This CDR3 contains 17 residues. The germline V gene encodes CDR1 SEHNR and CDR2 FQNEAQ (reference sequence). Sequenced by immunoSEQ multiplex PCR; TCRdb stores in-frame clones only, minus some. This sample has about 30,000 clones, with about 81% found just once. The chain is built from TRBV7-9 and TRBJ2-1, with 11 bases matching TRBD2. The receptor's source is an adult with rheumatoid arthritis. Sequencing input: CD8+ T cells sorted from blood. CDR3 sequence reads: CASSLLAGGSSYNEQFF. The CDR3 region has the DNA TGTGCCAGCAGCTTGCTAGCGGGGGGTAGCTCCTACAATGAGCAGTTCTTC. Full variable domain (outside the CDR3, taken from reference TRBV7-9 and TRBJ2-1): DTGVSQNPRHKITKRGQNVTFRCDPISEHNRLYWYRQTLGQGPEFLTYFQNEAQLEKSRLLSDRFSAERPKGSFSTLEIQRTEQGDSAMYLCASSLLAGGSSYNEQFFGPGTRLTVL.